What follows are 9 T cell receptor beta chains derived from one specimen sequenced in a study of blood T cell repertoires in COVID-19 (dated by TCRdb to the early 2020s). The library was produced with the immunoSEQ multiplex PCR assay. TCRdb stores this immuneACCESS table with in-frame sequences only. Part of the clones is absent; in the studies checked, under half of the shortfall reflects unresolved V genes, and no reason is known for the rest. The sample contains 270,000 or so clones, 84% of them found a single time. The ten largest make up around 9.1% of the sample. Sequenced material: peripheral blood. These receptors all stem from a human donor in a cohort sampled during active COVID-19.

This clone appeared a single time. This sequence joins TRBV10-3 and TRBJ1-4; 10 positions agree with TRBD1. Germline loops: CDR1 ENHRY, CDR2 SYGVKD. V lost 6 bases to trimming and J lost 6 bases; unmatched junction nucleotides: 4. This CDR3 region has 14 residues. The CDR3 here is CAISPGQGHEKLFF. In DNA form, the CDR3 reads TGTGCCATCAGCCCGGGACAGGGGCATGAAAAACTGTTTTTT.

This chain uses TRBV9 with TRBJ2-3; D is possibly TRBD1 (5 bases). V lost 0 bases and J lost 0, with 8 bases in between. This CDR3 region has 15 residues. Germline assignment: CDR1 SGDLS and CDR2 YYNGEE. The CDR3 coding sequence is TGTGCCAGCAGCGTAGGATGGACAAGCACAGATACGCAGTATTTT. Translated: CASSVGWTSTDTQYF.

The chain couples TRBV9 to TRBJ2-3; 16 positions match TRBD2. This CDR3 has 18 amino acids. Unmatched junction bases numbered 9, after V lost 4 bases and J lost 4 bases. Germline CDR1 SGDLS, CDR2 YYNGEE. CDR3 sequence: CASSSTGLAGGPPDTQYF. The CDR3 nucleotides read TGTGCCAGCAGCTCGACGGGACTAGCGGGGGGGCCGCCAGATACGCAGTATTTT.

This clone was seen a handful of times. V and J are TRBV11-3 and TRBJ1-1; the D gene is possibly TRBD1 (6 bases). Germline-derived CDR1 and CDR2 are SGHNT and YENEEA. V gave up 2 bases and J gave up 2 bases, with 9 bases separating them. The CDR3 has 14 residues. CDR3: CASSLRGGNTEAFF. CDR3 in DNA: TGTGCCAGCAGCTTAAGGGGGGGAAACACTGAAGCTTTCTTT.

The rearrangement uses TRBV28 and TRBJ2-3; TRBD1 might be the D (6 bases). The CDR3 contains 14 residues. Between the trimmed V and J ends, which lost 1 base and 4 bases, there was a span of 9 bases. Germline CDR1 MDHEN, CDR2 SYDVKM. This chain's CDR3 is CASSLSRGSDTQYF. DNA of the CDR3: TGTGCCAGCAGTTTATCCAGGGGTTCAGATACGCAGTATTTT.

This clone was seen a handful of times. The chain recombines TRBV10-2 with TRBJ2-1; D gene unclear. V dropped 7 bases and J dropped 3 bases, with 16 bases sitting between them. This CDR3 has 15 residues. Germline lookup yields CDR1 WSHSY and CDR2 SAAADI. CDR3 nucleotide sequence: TGCGCCAGCAATGACCAAAACCGAGACTACAATGAGCAGTTCTTC. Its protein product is CASNDQNRDYNEQFF.

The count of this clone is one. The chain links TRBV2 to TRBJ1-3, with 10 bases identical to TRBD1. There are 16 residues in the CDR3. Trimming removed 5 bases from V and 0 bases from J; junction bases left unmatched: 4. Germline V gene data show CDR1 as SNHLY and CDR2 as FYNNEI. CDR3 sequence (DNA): TGTGCCAGCAGTTGGGACAGGGGCACCTCTGGAAACACCATATATTTT. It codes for CASSWDRGTSGNTIYF.

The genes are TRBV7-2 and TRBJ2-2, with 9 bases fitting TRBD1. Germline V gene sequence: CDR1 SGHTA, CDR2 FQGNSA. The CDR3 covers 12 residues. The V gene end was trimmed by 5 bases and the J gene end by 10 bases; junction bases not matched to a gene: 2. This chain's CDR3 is CASSRTGVELFF. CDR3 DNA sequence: TGTGCCAGCAGCCGGACAGGGGTGGAGCTGTTTTTT.

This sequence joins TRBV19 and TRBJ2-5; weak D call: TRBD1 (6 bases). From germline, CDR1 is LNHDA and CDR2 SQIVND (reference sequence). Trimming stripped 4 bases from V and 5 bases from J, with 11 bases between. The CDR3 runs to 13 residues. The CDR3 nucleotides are TGTGCCAGTAGTACAGGGGTTTTGGAGACCCAGTACTTC. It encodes CASSTGVLETQYF.